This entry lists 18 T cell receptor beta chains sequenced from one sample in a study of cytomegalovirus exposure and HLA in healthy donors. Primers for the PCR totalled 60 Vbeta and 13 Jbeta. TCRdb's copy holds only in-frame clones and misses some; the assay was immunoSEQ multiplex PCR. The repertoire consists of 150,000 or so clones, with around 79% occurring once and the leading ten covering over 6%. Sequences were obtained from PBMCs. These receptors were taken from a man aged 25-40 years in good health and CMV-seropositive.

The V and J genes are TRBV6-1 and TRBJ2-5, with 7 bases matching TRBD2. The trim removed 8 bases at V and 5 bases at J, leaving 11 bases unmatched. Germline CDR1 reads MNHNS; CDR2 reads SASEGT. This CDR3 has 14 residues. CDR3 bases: TGTGCCAGCCGCCGAGTGGCGGGAGTGGAGACCCAGTACTTC. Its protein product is CASRRVAGVETQYF.

The CDR3 DNA is TGTGCCAGCAGCAGCAGGGGGCTCCTCAACGAAGCTTTCTTT. It encodes CASSSRGLLNEAFF. This chain connects TRBV7-8 to TRBJ1-1, with 8 bases matching TRBD1. Trimming at V came to 5 bases and at J to 8 bases, leaving 10 bases not matched to a gene. Germline CDR1 SGHVS, CDR2 FQNEAQ. The CDR3 runs to 14 residues.

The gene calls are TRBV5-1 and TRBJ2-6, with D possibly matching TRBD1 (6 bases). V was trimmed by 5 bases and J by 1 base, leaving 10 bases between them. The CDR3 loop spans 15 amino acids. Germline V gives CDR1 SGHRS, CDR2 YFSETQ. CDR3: CASRGHPSGANVLTF. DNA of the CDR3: TGCGCCAGCAGGGGACACCCGTCTGGGGCCAACGTCCTGACTTTC. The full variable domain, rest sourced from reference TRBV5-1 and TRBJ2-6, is KAGVTQTPRYLIKTRGQQVTLSCSPISGHRSVSWYQQTPGQGLQFLFEYFSETQRNKGNFPGRFSGRQFSNSRSEMNVSTLELGDSALYLCASRGHPSGANVLTFGAGSRLTVL.

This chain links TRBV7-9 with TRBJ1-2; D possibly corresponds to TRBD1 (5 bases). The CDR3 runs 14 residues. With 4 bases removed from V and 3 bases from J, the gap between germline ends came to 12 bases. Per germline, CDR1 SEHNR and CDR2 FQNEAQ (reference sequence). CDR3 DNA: TGTGCCAGCAGCTCCAGGAGGGGAGACTATGGCTACACCTTC. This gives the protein CASSSRRGDYGYTF. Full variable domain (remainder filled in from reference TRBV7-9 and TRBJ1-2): DTGVSQNPRHKITKRGQNVTFRCDPISEHNRLYWYRQTLGQGPEFLTYFQNEAQLEKSRLLSDRFSAERPKGSFSTLEIQRTEQGDSAMYLCASSSRRGDYGYTFGSGTRLTVV.

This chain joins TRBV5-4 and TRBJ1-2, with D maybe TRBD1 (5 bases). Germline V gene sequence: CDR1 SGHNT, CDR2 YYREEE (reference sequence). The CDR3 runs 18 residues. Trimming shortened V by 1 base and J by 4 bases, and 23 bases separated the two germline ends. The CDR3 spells CASSLTFSAVRAPYGYTF. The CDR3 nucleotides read TGTGCCAGCAGCTTGACCTTTTCCGCAGTCAGGGCGCCCTATGGCTACACCTTC.

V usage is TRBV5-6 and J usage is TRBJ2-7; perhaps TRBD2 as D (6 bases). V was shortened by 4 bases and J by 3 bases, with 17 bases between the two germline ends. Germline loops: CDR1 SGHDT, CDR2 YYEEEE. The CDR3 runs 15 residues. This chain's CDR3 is CASSPGGAWGYEQYF. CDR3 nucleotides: TGTGCCAGCAGCCCGGGCGGGGCCTGGGGCTACGAGCAGTACTTC.

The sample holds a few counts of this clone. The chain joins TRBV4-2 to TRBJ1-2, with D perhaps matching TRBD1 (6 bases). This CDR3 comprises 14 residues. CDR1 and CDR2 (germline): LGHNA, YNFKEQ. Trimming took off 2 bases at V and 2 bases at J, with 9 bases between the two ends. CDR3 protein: CASSQSTGNYGYTF. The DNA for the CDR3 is TGTGCCAGCAGCCAATCTACAGGGAACTATGGCTACACCTTC.

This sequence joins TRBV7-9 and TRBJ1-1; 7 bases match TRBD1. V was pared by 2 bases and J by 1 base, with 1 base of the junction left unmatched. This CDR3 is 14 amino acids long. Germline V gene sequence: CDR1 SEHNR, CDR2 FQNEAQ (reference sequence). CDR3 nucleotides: TGTGCCAGCAGCTTAAGACAGGGGAACACTGAAGCTTTCTTT. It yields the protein CASSLRQGNTEAFF. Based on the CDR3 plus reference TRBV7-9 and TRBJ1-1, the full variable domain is DTGVSQNPRHKITKRGQNVTFRCDPISEHNRLYWYRQTLGQGPEFLTYFQNEAQLEKSRLLSDRFSAERPKGSFSTLEIQRTEQGDSAMYLCASSLRQGNTEAFFGQGTRLTVV.

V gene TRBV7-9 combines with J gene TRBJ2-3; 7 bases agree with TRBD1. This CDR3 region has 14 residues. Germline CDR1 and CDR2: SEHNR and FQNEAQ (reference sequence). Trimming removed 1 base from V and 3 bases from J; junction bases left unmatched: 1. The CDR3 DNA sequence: TGTGCCAGCAGCTTAGGACAGGGTACAGATACGCAGTATTTT. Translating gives CASSLGQGTDTQYF. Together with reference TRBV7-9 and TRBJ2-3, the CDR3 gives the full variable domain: DTGVSQNPRHKITKRGQNVTFRCDPISEHNRLYWYRQTLGQGPEFLTYFQNEAQLEKSRLLSDRFSAERPKGSFSTLEIQRTEQGDSAMYLCASSLGQGTDTQYFGPGTRLTVL.

CDR3 region: CASSPGRDRGTEKLFF. The CDR3 bases are TGTGCCAGCAGCCCAGGCCGGGACAGGGGGACCGAAAAACTGTTTTTT. V gene TRBV9 combines with J gene TRBJ1-4; 11 nucleotides match TRBD1. This CDR3 is built from 16 residues. In germline, CDR1 is SGDLS, CDR2 YYNGEE. V lost 4 bases and J lost 8; bases outside the gene matches: 10.

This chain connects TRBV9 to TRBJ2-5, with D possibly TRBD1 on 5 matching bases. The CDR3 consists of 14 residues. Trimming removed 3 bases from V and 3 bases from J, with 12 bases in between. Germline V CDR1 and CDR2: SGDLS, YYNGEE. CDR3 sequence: CASSEGQGKETQYF. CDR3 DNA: TGTGCCAGCAGCGAAGGACAAGGGAAAGAGACCCAGTACTTC.

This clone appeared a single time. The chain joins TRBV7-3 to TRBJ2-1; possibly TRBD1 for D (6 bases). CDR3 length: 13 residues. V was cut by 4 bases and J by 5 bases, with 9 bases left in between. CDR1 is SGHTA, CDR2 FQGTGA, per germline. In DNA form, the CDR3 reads TGTGCCAGCAGCTCGGACAGCCACAATGAGCAGTTCTTC. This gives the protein CASSSDSHNEQFF. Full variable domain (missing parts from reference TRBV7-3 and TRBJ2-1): GAGVSQTPSNKVTEKGKYVELRCDPISGHTALYWYRQSLGQGPEFLIYFQGTGAADDSGLPNDRFFAVRPEGSVSTLKIQRTERGDSAVYLCASSSDSHNEQFFGPGTRLTVL.

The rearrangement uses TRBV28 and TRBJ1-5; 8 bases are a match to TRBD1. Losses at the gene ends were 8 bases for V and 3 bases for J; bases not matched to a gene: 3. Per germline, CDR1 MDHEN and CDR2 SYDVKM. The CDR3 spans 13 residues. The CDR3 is CASRQGNNQPQHF. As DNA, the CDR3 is TGTGCCAGCCGACAGGGGAACAATCAGCCCCAGCATTTT.

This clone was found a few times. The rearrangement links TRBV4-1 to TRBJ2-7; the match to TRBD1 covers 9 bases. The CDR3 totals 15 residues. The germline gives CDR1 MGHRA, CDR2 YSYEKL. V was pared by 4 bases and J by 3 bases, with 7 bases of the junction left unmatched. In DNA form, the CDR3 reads TGCGCCAGCAGCCCCGGACAGGGGCCTTACTACGAGCAGTACTTC. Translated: CASSPGQGPYYEQYF.

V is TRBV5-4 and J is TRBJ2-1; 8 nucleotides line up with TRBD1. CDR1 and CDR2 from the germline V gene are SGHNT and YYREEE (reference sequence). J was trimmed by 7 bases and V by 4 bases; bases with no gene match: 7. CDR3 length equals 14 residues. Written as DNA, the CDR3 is TGTGCCAGCAGCCGGTGGGGGACAGGAAATGAGCAGTTCTTC. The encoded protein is CASSRWGTGNEQFF.

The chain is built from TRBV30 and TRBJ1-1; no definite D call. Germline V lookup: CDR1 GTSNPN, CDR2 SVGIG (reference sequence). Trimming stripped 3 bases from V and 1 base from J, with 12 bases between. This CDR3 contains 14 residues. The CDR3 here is CAWRPSRKNTEAFF. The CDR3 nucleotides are TGTGCCTGGAGGCCGTCCAGGAAGAACACTGAAGCTTTCTTT.

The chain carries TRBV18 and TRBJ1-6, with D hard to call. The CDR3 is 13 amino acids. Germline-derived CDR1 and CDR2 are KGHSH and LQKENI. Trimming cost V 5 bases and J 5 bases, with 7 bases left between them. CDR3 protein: CASSGGNNSPLHF. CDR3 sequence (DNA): TGTGCCAGCTCAGGAGGGAATAATTCACCCCTCCACTTT.

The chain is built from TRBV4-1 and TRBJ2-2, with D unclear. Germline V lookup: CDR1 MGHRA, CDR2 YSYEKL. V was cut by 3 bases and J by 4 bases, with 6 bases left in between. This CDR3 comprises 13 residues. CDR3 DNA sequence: TGCGCCAGCAGCCACAGTGGCACCGGGGAGCTGTTTTTT. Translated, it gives CASSHSGTGELFF.